This TCR beta chain came from a study of blood T cell repertoires in COVID-19. The CDR3 is 15 amino acids. Losses at the gene ends were 7 bases for V and 1 base for J; bases not matched to a gene: 6. Germline CDR1 LNHDA, CDR2 SQIVND (reference sequence). The assay was immunoSEQ multiplex PCR, and TCRdb's table has in-frame clones only and misses some. The data hold roughly 300,000 clones, with 85% observed a single time. The V gene is TRBV19, the J gene TRBJ1-1; 10 nucleotides agree with TRBD1. The sequenced sample was PBMCs or T cells enriched from blood (not recorded which). This receptor was taken from a woman in her 50s who had recovered from COVID-19. CDR3 residues: CASKGDRGRNTEAFF. The CDR3 DNA sequence: TGTGCCAGTAAAGGGGACAGGGGACGGAACACTGAAGCTTTCTTT. The variable domain in full, with the rest retrieved from reference TRBV19 and TRBJ1-1, is DGGITQSPKYLFRKEGQNVTLSCEQNLNHDAMYWYRQDPGQGLRLIYYSQIVNDFQKGDIAEGYSVSREKKESFPLTVTSAQKNPTAFYLCASKGDRGRNTEAFFGQGTRLTVV.